The 10 T cell receptor beta chains reported below all come from one sample, sequenced in a study of blood T cells in healthy people across ages. The authors ran a second PCR of about 6 to 12 cycles using a sample-barcoded 5' primer and a J-beta primer mix. TCRdb analysed the 5' RACE reads with MiXCR anew, one entry per CDR3 protein. The sample includes roughly 2 million distinct CDR3 sequences, just under 50% of them seen just once. Sample: blood. All receptors come from a woman between 35 and 50 years old in good health.

This clonotype was seen only a few times. The chain has TRBV10-3 and TRBJ2-5, with 8 bases aligning to TRBD2. Trimming cost V 3 bases and J 7 bases; bases outside gene matches: 7. The CDR3 loop spans 14 amino acids. Germline V gene data show CDR1 as ENHRY and CDR2 as SYGVKD. For the CDR3, the DNA is TGTGCCATCAGTGACTCCGGGACTAGTGGGACCCAGTACTTC. Amino acids: CAISDSGTSGTQYF.

The count of this clonotype is one. The CDR3 sequence is CATSAGFGQPQHF. The CDR3 nucleotides read TGTGCCACCAGCGCGGGGTTTGGGCAGCCCCAGCATTTT. The chain links TRBV6-5 to TRBJ1-5; D not certain. Trimming pared 10 bases from V and 7 bases from J, leaving 17 bases between. The CDR3 covers 13 residues. The germline V gene has CDR1 MNHEY and CDR2 SVGAGI.

This clonotype was seen only a few times. The chain links TRBV12-3 or TRBV12-4 to TRBJ2-3; 10 nucleotides agree with TRBD2. This CDR3 is 14 amino acids long. The junction had 5 bases not matched to a gene; V was cut back by 5 bases and J by 6 bases. The chain's CDR3 is CASSPRTSGDTQYF. The DNA of the CDR3 is TGTGCCAGCAGTCCAAGGACTAGCGGCGATACGCAGTATTTT.

This chain joins TRBV9 and TRBJ1-6; D possibly corresponds to TRBD1 (5 bases). There are 17 residues in the CDR3. The germline V gene encodes CDR1 SGDLS and CDR2 YYNGEE. V lost 3 bases to trimming and J lost 4 bases, with 17 bases between them. CDR3 coding DNA: TGTGCCAGCAGCGCAGCTCCGGACATAGGGTATAATTCACCCCTCCACTTT. It encodes CASSAAPDIGYNSPLHF.

The rearrangement links TRBV20-1 to TRBJ2-7; unclear D gene. The CDR3 extends over 15 amino acids. V lost 0 bases and J lost 5, with 17 bases in between. Looked up from germline, CDR1 is DFQATT and CDR2 is SNEGSKA (reference sequence). CDR3 region: CSARDLDVYGDEQYF. The CDR3 DNA reads TGCAGTGCTAGAGATCTCGATGTCTACGGAGACGAGCAGTACTTC.

This clonotype was picked up a small number of times. The chain has TRBV12-3 or TRBV12-4 and TRBJ2-7; 12 bases fit TRBD1. The CDR3 loop spans 17 amino acids. V lost 2 bases and J lost 5; bases outside the gene matches: 10. The CDR3 region is CASSLLMGTGGMNEQYF. CDR3 in DNA: TGTGCCAGCAGTTTACTTATGGGGACAGGGGGCATGAACGAGCAGTACTTC.

This clonotype has only one observation. The chain joins TRBV5-6 to TRBJ2-1; D is unclear. This CDR3 is 13 amino acids long. The germline gives CDR1 SGHDT, CDR2 YYEEEE. The V gene lost 4 bases and the J gene lost 3 bases, with 8 bases spanning the gap. The CDR3 bases are TGTGCCAGCAGCGCCTCGGTCTACAATGAGCAGTTCTTC. Translation: CASSASVYNEQFF.

The chain has TRBV4-2 and TRBJ1-2; D might be TRBD1 (6 bases). In germline, CDR1 is LGHNA, CDR2 YNFKEQ. Deletions cut 0 bases from V and 6 bases from J, with 11 bases between. The CDR3 loop spans 14 amino acids. The CDR3 sequence: CASSQDRRGNGYTF. CDR3 nucleotide sequence: TGTGCCAGCAGCCAAGATCGGAGGGGGAATGGCTACACCTTC.

The chain recombines TRBV29-1 with TRBJ2-7; 8 bases match TRBD1. The J call may be incorrect, as the DNA end agrees better with TRBJ2-5. The CDR3 is 14 amino acids. Germline V CDR1 and CDR2: SQVTM, ANQGSEA. DNA for the CDR3: TGCAGCAGCTGGGCCAGGGGGCGAGGAGAGACCCAGTACTTC. Translating it yields CSSWARGRGETQYF.

CDR3 nucleotides: TGTGCCACCAGTGACCCAAGAGCGGGGAACACAGATACGCAGTATTTT. Residues: CATSDPRAGNTDTQYF. J is TRBJ2-3 and V is TRBV24-1; 7 bases line up with TRBD2. The CDR3 totals 16 residues. V shed 4 bases, J shed 2 bases, and the junction held 8 bases outside the gene matches. Germline V lookup: CDR1 KGHDR, CDR2 SFDVKD.